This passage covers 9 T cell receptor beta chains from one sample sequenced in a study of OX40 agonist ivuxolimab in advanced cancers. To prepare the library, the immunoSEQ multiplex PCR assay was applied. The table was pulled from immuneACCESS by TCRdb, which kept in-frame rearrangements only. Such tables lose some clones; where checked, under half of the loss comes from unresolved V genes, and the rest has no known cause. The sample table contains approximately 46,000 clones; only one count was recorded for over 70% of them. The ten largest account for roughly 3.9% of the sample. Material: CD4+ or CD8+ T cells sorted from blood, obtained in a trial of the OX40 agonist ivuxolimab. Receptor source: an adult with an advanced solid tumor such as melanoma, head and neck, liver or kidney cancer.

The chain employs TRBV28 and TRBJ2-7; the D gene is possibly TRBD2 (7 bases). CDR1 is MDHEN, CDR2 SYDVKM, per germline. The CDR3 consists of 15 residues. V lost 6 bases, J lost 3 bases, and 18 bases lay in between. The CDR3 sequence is CASSPGGRQLYEQYF. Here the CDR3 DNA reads TGTGCCAGCAGCCCGGGGGGCAGGCAACTCTACGAGCAGTACTTC. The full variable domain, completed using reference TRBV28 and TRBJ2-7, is DVKVTQSSRYLVKRTGEKVFLECVQDMDHENMFWYRQDPGLGLRLIYFSYDVKMKEKGDIPEGYSVSREKKERFSLILESASTNQTSMYLCASSPGGRQLYEQYFGPGTRLTVT.

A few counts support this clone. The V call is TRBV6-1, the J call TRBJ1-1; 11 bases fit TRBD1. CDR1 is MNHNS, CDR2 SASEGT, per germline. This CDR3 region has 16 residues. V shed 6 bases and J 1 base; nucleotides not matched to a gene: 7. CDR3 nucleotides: TGTGCCAGCAGGGAACGGGACAGGGGGTCGAACACTGAAGCTTTCTTT. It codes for CASRERDRGSNTEAFF.

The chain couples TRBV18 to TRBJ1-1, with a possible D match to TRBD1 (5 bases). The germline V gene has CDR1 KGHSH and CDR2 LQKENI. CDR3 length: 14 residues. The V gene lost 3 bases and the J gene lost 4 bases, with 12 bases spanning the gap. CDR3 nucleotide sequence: TGTGCCAGCTCACCCCTGGGGGGAACCACTGAAGCTTTCTTT. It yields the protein CASSPLGGTTEAFF.

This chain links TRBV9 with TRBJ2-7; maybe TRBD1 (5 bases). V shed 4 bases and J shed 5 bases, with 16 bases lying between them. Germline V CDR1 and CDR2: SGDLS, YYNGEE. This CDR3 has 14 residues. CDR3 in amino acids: CASSPSGTRDEQYF. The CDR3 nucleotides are TGTGCCAGCAGCCCCAGTGGCACCAGGGACGAGCAGTACTTC.

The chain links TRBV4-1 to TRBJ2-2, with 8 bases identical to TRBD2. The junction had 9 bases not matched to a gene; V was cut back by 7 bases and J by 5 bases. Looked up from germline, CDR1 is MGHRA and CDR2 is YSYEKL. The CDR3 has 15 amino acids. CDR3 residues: CASTLAGGGTGELFF. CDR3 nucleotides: TGCGCCAGCACCCTGGCGGGAGGAGGTACCGGGGAGCTGTTTTTT.

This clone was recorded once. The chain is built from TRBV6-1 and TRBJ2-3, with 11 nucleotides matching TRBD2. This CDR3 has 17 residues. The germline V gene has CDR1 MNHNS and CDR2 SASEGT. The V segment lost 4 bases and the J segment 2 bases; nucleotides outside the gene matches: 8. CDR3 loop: CASSVRLAGRNTDTQYF. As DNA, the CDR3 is TGTGCCAGCAGTGTAAGACTAGCGGGGCGCAACACAGATACGCAGTATTTT.

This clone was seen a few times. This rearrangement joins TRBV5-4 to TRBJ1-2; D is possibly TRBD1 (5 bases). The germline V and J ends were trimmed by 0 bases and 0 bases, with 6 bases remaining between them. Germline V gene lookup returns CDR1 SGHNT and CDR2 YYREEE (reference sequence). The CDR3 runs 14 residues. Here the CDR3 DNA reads TGTGCCAGCAGCTTGGACAGGTCTAACTATGGCTACACCTTC. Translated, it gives CASSLDRSNYGYTF.

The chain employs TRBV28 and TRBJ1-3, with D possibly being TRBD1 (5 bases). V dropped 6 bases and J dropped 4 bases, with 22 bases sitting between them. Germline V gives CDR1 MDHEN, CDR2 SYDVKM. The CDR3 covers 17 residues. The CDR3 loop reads CASRLWGGRAGGNTIYF. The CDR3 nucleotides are TGTGCCAGCAGGCTATGGGGTGGCAGGGCGGGCGGAAACACCATATATTTT.

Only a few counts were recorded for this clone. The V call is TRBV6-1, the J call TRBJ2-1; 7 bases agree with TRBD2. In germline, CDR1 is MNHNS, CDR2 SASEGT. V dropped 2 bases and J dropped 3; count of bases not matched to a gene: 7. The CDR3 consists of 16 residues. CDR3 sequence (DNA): TGTGCCAGCAGTGAATATGGTCTAGCGGACTACAATGAGCAGTTCTTC. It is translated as CASSEYGLADYNEQFF.